One TCR beta chain is described in this entry. The antigen is undetermined. Viral peptide pools were used in the ViraFEST assay to expand antigen-specific CD4+ T cells, and sequencing came afterward. Investigators separated out CD4+ T cells once approximately 11 days of culture had passed. Recipients of the vaccine had no prior SARS-CoV-2 infection and negative nucleocapsid antibodies. Cultures had half their medium replaced with IL-2 medium on days 3 and 7. The CDR3 covers 11 residues. Germline V lookup: CDR1 MDHEN, CDR2 SYDVKM. V was cut by 6 bases and J by 2 bases, with 5 bases left in between. This specimen belongs to a study of vaccination effects on CD4 cells after COVID-19. Study information: Participants got two doses of BNT162b2 or mRNA-1273 vaccine. Study-wide points: Relatively few convalescent patients took part in the study, which had no early post-infection timepoints.

Generated by immunoSEQ multiplex PCR, the TCRdb table keeps only in-frame clones and is missing some. The table records 52,000 or so clones, roughly 70% of them present only once. The V and J genes are TRBV28 and TRBJ2-7; no clear D. This receptor was identified in a human donor who received a COVID-19 vaccine. The source was CD4+ T cells from PBMCs cultured with SARS-CoV-2 spike peptides, collected before COVID-19 vaccination. The CDR3 spells CASRSTYEQYF. CDR3 bases: TGTGCCAGCAGGTCGACCTACGAGCAGTACTTC.